The TCR beta chain under discussion was sequenced for a study of read filtering for tumor transcriptome and immune sequencing. Study overall: By R-ISS, stages I, II and III held roughly 8, 16 and 7 patients. After DNase treatment, RNA was made into whole-transcriptome libraries.

The trim removed 6 bases at V and 3 bases at J, leaving 11 bases unmatched. This CDR3 contains 17 residues. From 300 to 450 ng of RNA, a library with molecular barcoded alpha/delta and beta/gamma adaptors was made. TCRdb called the reads again in MiXCR, with one record for every CDR3 protein. The sample records fewer than 50,000 distinct CDR3 sequences, roughly 13% being singletons. Sequencing was done on a sample of a population of CD138-negative cells sorted from bone marrow. This clonotype was sampled from a donor at least 40 years old with multiple myeloma. V usage is TRBV12-3 or TRBV12-4 and J usage is TRBJ2-3, with 11 positions matching TRBD2. CDR3 nucleotides: TGTGCCAGCAGCGCCGAAGTAGCGGGAGGGAAGACAGATACGCAGTATTTT. Translated: CASSAEVAGGKTDTQYF.